Each of the 22 T cell receptor beta chains below was sequenced from the same sample in a study of cytomegalovirus exposure and HLA in healthy donors. Primers for the PCR totalled 60 Vbeta and 13 Jbeta. Clones were read by immunoSEQ multiplex PCR, and TCRdb kept only the in-frame ones, dropping some. This repertoire shows around 190,000 clones, 70% to 85% found once; its top ten account for more than 0.95%. Sequencing input: PBMCs. The source is a girl aged 2-10 years in good health and CMV-seropositive.

The rearrangement uses TRBV5-8 and TRBJ2-5; D is possibly TRBD1 (6 bases). CDR3 length: 13 residues. Germline assignment: CDR1 SGHTS and CDR2 YDEGEE. V lost 4 bases and J lost 3, with 10 bases in between. CDR3 nucleotide sequence: TGTGCCAGCAGCCCCAGGGGCAAAGAGACCCAGTACTTC. Translated, it gives CASSPRGKETQYF.

The CDR3 DNA is TGTGCCTGGACCGAGGGGACTCCGGGTTCACCCCTCCACTTT. As protein: CAWTEGTPGSPLHF. V and J are TRBV30 and TRBJ1-6, with a weak D call TRBD1 (5 bases). The CDR3 runs to 14 residues. Per the germline V gene, CDR1 is GTSNPN and CDR2 is SVGIG (reference sequence). The V end was cut by 4 bases, the J end by 9 bases, with 16 bases between. Looking up the rest from reference TRBV30 and TRBJ1-6 gives the full variable domain: SQTIHQWPATLVQPVGSPLSLECTVEGTSNPNLYWYRQAAGRGLQLLFYSVGIGQISSEVPQNLSASRPQDRQFILSSKKLLLSDSGFYLCAWTEGTPGSPLHFGNGTRLTVT.

The genes are TRBV18 and TRBJ2-7; 7 bases are a match to TRBD1. The germline CDR1 and CDR2 sequences are KGHSH and LQKENI. Trimming cost V 3 bases and J 5 bases; bases outside gene matches: 7. CDR3 length equals 14 residues. CDR3 protein: CASSPTQGHHEQYF. The CDR3 region has the DNA TGTGCCAGCTCACCGACACAGGGGCACCACGAGCAGTACTTC.

The chain uses TRBV6-5 and TRBJ2-5; 8 bases are shared with TRBD1. With V trimmed by 2 bases and J by 5 bases, 4 bases remained unmatched. The CDR3 has 14 residues. Per germline, CDR1 MNHEY and CDR2 SVGAGI. CDR3 in amino acids: CASSYVTGVETQYF. The CDR3, as DNA: TGTGCCAGCAGTTACGTGACAGGGGTTGAGACCCAGTACTTC.

The genes are TRBV15 and TRBJ1-3; D ambiguous. Trimming cost V 0 bases and J 0 bases, with 6 bases left between them. This CDR3 is built from 15 residues. Germline CDR1 and CDR2: LNHNV and YYDKDF (reference sequence). CDR3 nucleotides: TGTGCCACCAGCAGAGATCGGTTCTCTGGAAACACCATATATTTT. Translated, it gives CATSRDRFSGNTIYF. Variable domain in full (rest from reference TRBV15 and TRBJ1-3): DAMVIQNPRYQVTQFGKPVTLSCSQTLNHNVMYWYQQKSSQAPKLLFHYYDKDFNNEADTPDNFQSRRPNTSFCFLDIRSPGLGDTAMYLCATSRDRFSGNTIYFGEGSWLTVV.

This clone was counted once. The CDR3 sequence is CASSPDGRMGGELFF. CDR3 sequence (DNA): TGTGCCAGCAGCCCGGACGGGAGGATGGGCGGGGAGCTGTTTTTT. V usage is TRBV7-3 and J usage is TRBJ2-2; TRBD2 matches 7 bases. The length of the CDR3 is 15 residues. J gave up 7 bases and V 5 bases, and 10 bases lay outside the gene matches. From germline, CDR1 is SGHTA and CDR2 FQGTGA. The full variable domain, completed using reference TRBV7-3 and TRBJ2-2, is GAGVSQTPSNKVTEKGKYVELRCDPISGHTALYWYRQSLGQGPEFLIYFQGTGAADDSGLPNDRFFAVRPEGSVSTLKIQRTERGDSAVYLCASSPDGRMGGELFFGEGSRLTVL.

This clone was counted once. The chain has TRBV7-8 and TRBJ1-3; D ambiguous. The V end was cut by 0 bases, the J end by 0 bases, with 9 bases between. CDR3 size: 16 residues. The germline V gene encodes CDR1 SGHVS and CDR2 FQNEAQ. CDR3 nucleotide sequence: TGTGCCAGCAGCTTAGCTCTGGACTCCTCTGGAAACACCATATATTTT. Encoded protein: CASSLALDSSGNTIYF.

The chain combines TRBV27 with TRBJ2-2; D unclear. V lost 0 bases and J 4 bases, leaving 18 bases between the germline ends. Germline V gene data show CDR1 as MNHEY and CDR2 as SMNVEV (reference sequence). The CDR3 spans 18 residues. The CDR3 sequence is CASSLSVDAATPTGELFF. The CDR3, as DNA: TGTGCCAGCAGTTTATCGGTAGACGCGGCGACCCCCACCGGGGAGCTGTTTTTT.

This rearrangement joins TRBV10-3 to TRBJ1-1; weak D call: TRBD1 (5 bases). The CDR3 covers 16 residues. Trimming took off 4 bases at V and 4 bases at J, with 19 bases between the two ends. Germline values: CDR1 ENHRY, CDR2 SYGVKD. CDR3 in amino acids: CAISVGRPGGGTEAFF. The CDR3 coding sequence is TGTGCCATCAGTGTAGGCAGGCCCGGGGGGGGCACTGAAGCTTTCTTT.

The gene calls are TRBV30 and TRBJ2-5, with 10 bases that match TRBD2. CDR3 length: 14 residues. Trimming cost V 0 bases and J 5 bases; bases outside gene matches: 3. Germline CDR1 GTSNPN, CDR2 SVGIG (reference sequence). Written as DNA, the CDR3 is TGTGCCTGGAGTGTACTAGCGGGATTTGAGACCCAGTACTTC. Amino acids: CAWSVLAGFETQYF.

The chain couples TRBV5-5 to TRBJ1-1; TRBD1 agrees at 8 bases. The junction had 5 bases not matched to a gene; V was cut back by 4 bases and J by 3 bases. Per germline, CDR1 SGHKS and CDR2 YYEKEE (reference sequence). The length of the CDR3 is 14 residues. CDR3 sequence (DNA): TGTGCCAGCAGCCAGGGGGCGCGAGACACTGAAGCTTTCTTT. This encodes CASSQGARDTEAFF.

This chain joins TRBV7-8 and TRBJ2-7, with 10 bases matching TRBD2. The CDR3 has 15 residues. With V trimmed by 4 bases and J by 4 bases, 7 bases remained unmatched. Per the germline V gene, CDR1 is SGHVS and CDR2 is FQNEAQ. CDR3 sequence: CASSYASGGTYEQYF. The CDR3 DNA is TGTGCCAGCAGCTACGCTAGCGGGGGAACATACGAGCAGTACTTC.

V is TRBV19 and J is TRBJ2-7; 8 positions match TRBD1. Germline assignment: CDR1 LNHDA and CDR2 SQIVND (reference sequence). V was clipped by 5 bases and J by 0 bases; unmatched bases: 6. The CDR3 totals 15 residues. The CDR3 nucleotides read TGTGCCAGTAGTGCCCGGGACAGGTTCTCCTACGAGCAGTACTTC. Amino acids: CASSARDRFSYEQYF. The full variable domain, rest sourced from reference TRBV19 and TRBJ2-7, is DGGITQSPKYLFRKEGQNVTLSCEQNLNHDAMYWYRQDPGQGLRLIYYSQIVNDFQKGDIAEGYSVSREKKESFPLTVTSAQKNPTAFYLCASSARDRFSYEQYFGPGTRLTVT.

The chain links TRBV2 to TRBJ1-5; D possibly corresponds to TRBD1 (6 bases). Germline CDR1 reads SNHLY; CDR2 reads FYNNEI. V was clipped by 3 bases and J by 0 bases, with 12 bases between them. The CDR3 is 16 amino acids. The CDR3 here is CASSERGLHSNQPQHF. In DNA form, the CDR3 reads TGTGCCAGCAGTGAGCGGGGGCTACATAGCAATCAGCCCCAGCATTTT.

About this clone: An end of the junction does not agree with germline; a read error may underlie this. V usage is TRBV6-5 and J usage is TRBJ2-3, with 7 bases that match TRBD1. The CDR3 covers 15 residues. CDR1 is MNHEY, CDR2 SVGAGI, per germline. This chain's CDR3 is CASGYGDSPQGTQYF. CDR3 in DNA: TGTGCCAGCGGTTACGGGGACAGTCCCCAGGGTACGCAGTATTTT.

This chain connects TRBV19 to TRBJ2-2; the match to TRBD1 covers 8 bases. The V gene end was trimmed by 6 bases and the J gene end by 7 bases; junction bases not matched to a gene: 7. The CDR3 length is 14 residues. From germline, CDR1 is LNHDA and CDR2 SQIVND (reference sequence). The CDR3 loop is CASRVDRGGGELFF. The CDR3 bases are TGTGCCAGTAGGGTAGACAGGGGAGGCGGGGAGCTGTTTTTT.

The rearrangement links TRBV10-3 to TRBJ1-1; 8 bases fit TRBD1. From germline, CDR1 is ENHRY and CDR2 SYGVKD. CDR3 length: 15 amino acids. The V segment lost 5 bases and the J segment 1 base; nucleotides outside the gene matches: 6. The CDR3 region is CAISKTGTGNTEAFF. The CDR3 DNA reads TGTGCCATCAGTAAAACCGGGACAGGGAACACTGAAGCTTTCTTT.

This chain links TRBV14 with TRBJ1-6, with TRBD1 matching over 8 bases. This CDR3 has 13 residues. The J segment lost 7 bases and the V segment lost 9 bases, leaving 5 bases of the junction unmatched. Looked up from germline, CDR1 is SGHDN and CDR2 is FVKESK. DNA for the CDR3: TGTGCCAGGGACAGGGTAAGCAATTCACCCCTCCACTTT. Its translation is CARDRVSNSPLHF.

This rearrangement joins TRBV19 to TRBJ2-1; 7 nucleotides agree with TRBD1. CDR1 LNHDA and CDR2 SQIVND come from the germline V gene (reference sequence). Trimming cost V 7 bases and J 3 bases; bases outside gene matches: 3. The CDR3 covers 13 residues. CDR3 sequence reads: CASNPGGYNEQFF. DNA for the CDR3: TGTGCCAGTAACCCAGGGGGCTACAATGAGCAGTTCTTC.

The chain has TRBV15 and TRBJ2-5; D call uncertain. The J call may be in error: the DNA end matches TRBJ2-7 better. This CDR3 has 14 amino acids. The V gene's germline CDR1 is LNHNV and CDR2 YYDKDF (reference sequence). DNA for the CDR3: TGTGCCACCAGCAGAGATTTCAGCGCCTACGAGCAGTACTTC. This sequence encodes CATSRDFSAYEQYF.

This clone was seen only a few times. J is TRBJ2-3 and V is TRBV6-1; TRBD2 agrees at 8 bases. Germline V gene lookup returns CDR1 MNHNS and CDR2 SASEGT. The ends lost 11 bases at V and 1 base at J; junction bases unmatched: 5. This CDR3 has 13 residues. DNA for the CDR3: TGTGCCGTGTCGGGAGGGCGCACAGATACGCAGTATTTT. Its protein is CAVSGGRTDTQYF.

The chain links TRBV6-5 to TRBJ2-5; no reliable D call. Trimming removed 7 bases at V and 5 bases at J, with 11 bases between. Germline V gives CDR1 MNHEY, CDR2 SVGAGI. There are 12 residues in the CDR3. The CDR3 coding sequence is TGTGCCAGCAAACGAGCTCGGGAGACCCAGTACTTC. It encodes CASKRARETQYF.